The sequence of this T cell receptor beta chain was determined in a study of T cell changes during pregnancy in multiple sclerosis. CDR3 size: 15 residues. V gave up 1 base and J gave up 2 bases, with 11 bases separating them. Looked up from germline, CDR1 is LGHNA and CDR2 is YSLEER. Data came from immunoSEQ multiplex PCR; TCRdb stores just in-frame clones and leaves some out. The table records about 55,000 clones, just over 90% of them present only once. This clone was seen a single time. Sequenced here: CD8+ T cells from peripheral blood mononuclear cells, sampled in the second trimester of pregnancy. The receptor was isolated from a female donor with multiple sclerosis, enrolled in a pregnancy study. V gene TRBV4-3 combines with J gene TRBJ1-1, with a tentative D call TRBD1 (6 bases). This chain's CDR3 is CASSQVQGYNTEAFF. DNA for the CDR3: TGCGCCAGCAGCCAAGTACAGGGATATAACACTGAAGCTTTCTTT.